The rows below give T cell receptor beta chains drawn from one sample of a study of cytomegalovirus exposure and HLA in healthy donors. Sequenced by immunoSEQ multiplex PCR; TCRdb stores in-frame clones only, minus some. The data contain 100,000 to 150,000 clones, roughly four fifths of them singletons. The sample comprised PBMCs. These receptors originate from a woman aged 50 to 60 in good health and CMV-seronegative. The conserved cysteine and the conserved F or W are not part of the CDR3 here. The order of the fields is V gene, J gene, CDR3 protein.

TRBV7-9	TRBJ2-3	ASSDLGGSGQGTDTQY
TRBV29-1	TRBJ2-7	SVEEGGVYEQY
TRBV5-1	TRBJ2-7	ASSWTGGVDEQY
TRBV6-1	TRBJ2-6	ASNGGPGANVLT
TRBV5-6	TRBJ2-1	ASSLPGVWGDEQF
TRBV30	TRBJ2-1	AWTSGRIYNEQF
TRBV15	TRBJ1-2	ATSRSGQTYGYT
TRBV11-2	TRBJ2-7	ASSLVAPLGADRGEQY
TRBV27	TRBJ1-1	ASSLTWTGGGDTEAF
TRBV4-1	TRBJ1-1	ASSQGGQALGAF
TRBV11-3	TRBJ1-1	ASSLGQGTEAF
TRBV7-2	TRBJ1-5	ASRHTGYDQPQH
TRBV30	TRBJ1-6	AWSVLGASSPLH
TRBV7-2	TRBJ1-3	ASSLFYPRDSISGNTIY
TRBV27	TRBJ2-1	ASSLIPSGYNEQF
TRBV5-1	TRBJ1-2	ASSSNAPREGYT
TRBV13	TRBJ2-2	ASSLSPGELF
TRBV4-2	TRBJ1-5	ASSQEGPGGPQH
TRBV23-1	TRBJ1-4	ASSRRRSELNEKLF
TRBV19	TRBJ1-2	ASSPSRGVGGYT